The 12 T cell receptor beta chains below all came from one sample that was sequenced in a study of shared clonotypes between healthy human individuals. Sequencing used immunoSEQ multiplex PCR; TCRdb keeps in-frame clones, though not all of them. This repertoire shows under 1,100,000 clones, 70% to 80% found once; its top ten account for 0.61%. Sequencing was done on a sample of memory CD4+ T cells from PBMCs. The subset: CD45RA-negative fraction. These TCRs come from a man younger than 35 in good health. Some clones in this sample may be carry-over from other donors' samples.

J is TRBJ1-1 and V is TRBV5-4; 7 bases map to TRBD1. The CDR3 has 15 amino acids. V shed 3 bases and J 1 base; nucleotides not matched to a gene: 6. Germline V gene data show CDR1 as SGHNT and CDR2 as YYREEE (reference sequence). This CDR3 reads CASSSTGPKNTEAFF. As DNA, the CDR3 is TGTGCCAGCAGCTCGACAGGGCCCAAGAACACTGAAGCTTTCTTT.

The rearrangement uses TRBV6-1 and TRBJ1-5; weak D call: TRBD1 (5 bases). There are 14 residues in the CDR3. V lost 2 bases and J lost 6, with 11 bases in between. Germline V CDR1 and CDR2: MNHNS, SASEGT. For the CDR3, the DNA is TGTGCCAGCAGTGAAAGGGGACGAAGTCAGCCCCAGCATTTT. It yields the protein CASSERGRSQPQHF.

The gene calls are TRBV5-1 and TRBJ2-6, with TRBD2 matching over 7 bases. Germline CDR1 is SGHRS and CDR2 is YFSETQ. J was trimmed by 14 bases and V by 1 base; bases with no gene match: 12. The CDR3 runs 15 residues. Here the CDR3 reads CASSLRNAGRDLLTF. DNA of the CDR3: TGCGCCAGCAGCTTGAGGAACGCAGGGAGGGACCTCCTGACTTTC.

This clone was seen once. Other DNA variants within this sample encode the same CDR3. Here the CDR3 reads CASSGGPDTQYF. In DNA form, the CDR3 reads TGTGCCAGCAGCGGTGGGCCAGATACGCAGTATTTT. J is TRBJ2-3 and V is TRBV9, with unresolved D. Between the trimmed V and J ends, which lost 3 bases and 4 bases, there was a span of 6 bases. Germline assignment: CDR1 SGDLS and CDR2 YYNGEE. CDR3 length: 12 amino acids.

The chain is built from TRBV6-4 and TRBJ2-1, with TRBD2 as a possible D gene (5 bases). The CDR3 spans 13 residues. Germline V gives CDR1 MRHNA, CDR2 SNTAGT. With 5 bases removed from V and 6 bases from J, the gap between germline ends came to 11 bases. DNA of the CDR3: TGTGCCAGCAGTCTAGAGGGTGGCAATGAGCAGTTCTTC. This gives the protein CASSLEGGNEQFF.

This clone was counted a single time. The rearrangement uses TRBV6-1 and TRBJ2-1; D is possibly TRBD2 (5 bases). The CDR3 loop spans 12 amino acids. The germline CDR1 and CDR2 sequences are MNHNS and SASEGT. The V end was cut by 10 bases, the J end by 7 bases, with 14 bases between. In DNA form, the CDR3 reads TGTGCCACCCGGACTCCTCCTAATGAGCAGTTCTTC. Translation gives CATRTPPNEQFF.

The V call is TRBV5-8, the J call TRBJ2-7, with D unclear. V dropped 4 bases and J dropped 1 base, with 12 bases sitting between them. The germline gives CDR1 SGHTS, CDR2 YDEGEE. CDR3 length: 14 residues. CDR3 coding DNA: TGTGCCAGCAGCCGGTACCCCTTATCCTACGAGCAGTACTTC. Encoded protein: CASSRYPLSYEQYF.

The V call is TRBV6-5, the J call TRBJ2-5; D ambiguous. The CDR3 is 12 residues long. The germline gives CDR1 MNHEY, CDR2 SVGAGI. V dropped 10 bases and J dropped 1 base, with 10 bases sitting between them. CDR3 amino acids: CATYNSQETQYF. The DNA of the CDR3 is TGTGCCACCTATAACAGCCAAGAGACCCAGTACTTC.

In regard to this clone: Other DNA sequences within the sample encode an identical CDR3. The chain joins TRBV5-1 to TRBJ2-5; a possible D gene is TRBD1 (6 bases). V dropped 0 bases and J dropped 1 base, with 10 bases sitting between them. Germline V gives CDR1 SGHRS, CDR2 YFSETQ. The CDR3 runs 15 residues. The CDR3 reads CASSLGGQPQETQYF. CDR3 coding DNA: TGCGCCAGCAGCTTGGGTGGACAGCCCCAAGAGACCCAGTACTTC. Together with reference TRBV5-1 and TRBJ2-5, the CDR3 gives the full variable domain: KAGVTQTPRYLIKTRGQQVTLSCSPISGHRSVSWYQQTPGQGLQFLFEYFSETQRNKGNFPGRFSGRQFSNSRSEMNVSTLELGDSALYLCASSLGGQPQETQYFGPGTRLLVL.

The gene calls are TRBV6-5 and TRBJ2-4, with D possibly being TRBD1 (6 bases). V was clipped by 6 bases and J by 0 bases, with 12 bases between them. Germline assignment: CDR1 MNHEY and CDR2 SVGAGI. The CDR3 runs to 15 residues. The DNA for the CDR3 is TGTGCCAGCAGACGGACAGCCGTAGCCAAAAACATTCAGTACTTC. Protein product: CASRRTAVAKNIQYF.

The V gene is TRBV5-1, the J gene TRBJ2-2; 10 bases are a match to TRBD1. J gave up 7 bases and V 6 bases, and 9 bases lay outside the gene matches. The CDR3 consists of 15 residues. The V gene's germline CDR1 is SGHRS and CDR2 YFSETQ. DNA for the CDR3: TGCGCCAGCACGCCCGGGACAGGGGACGGCGGGGAGCTGTTTTTT. This codes for CASTPGTGDGGELFF.

Notes on this clone: This likely reflects a read error, since a far larger clone is one base away. CDR3 loop: CASSQDGGRNEQLF. DNA for the CDR3: TGCGCCAGCAGCCAAGATGGGGGGCGAAATGAGCAGCTCTTC. V gene TRBV4-3 combines with J gene TRBJ2-1, with D possibly called TRBD1 or TRBD2 (6 bases each). The CDR3 is 14 amino acids. Germline V gene sequence: CDR1 LGHNA, CDR2 YSLEER.